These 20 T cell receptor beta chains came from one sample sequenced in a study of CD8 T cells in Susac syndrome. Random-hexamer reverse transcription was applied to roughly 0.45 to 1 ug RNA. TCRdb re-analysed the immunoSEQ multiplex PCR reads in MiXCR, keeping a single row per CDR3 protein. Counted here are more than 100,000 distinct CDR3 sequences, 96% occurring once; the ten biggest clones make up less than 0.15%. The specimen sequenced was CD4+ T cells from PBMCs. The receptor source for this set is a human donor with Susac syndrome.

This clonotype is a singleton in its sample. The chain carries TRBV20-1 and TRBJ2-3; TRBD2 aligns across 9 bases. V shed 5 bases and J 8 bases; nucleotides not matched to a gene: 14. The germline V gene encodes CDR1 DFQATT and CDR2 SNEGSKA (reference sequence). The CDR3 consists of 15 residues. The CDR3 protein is CSAHLQAGGHSTQYF. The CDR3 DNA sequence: TGCAGTGCTCACCTCCAAGCGGGAGGCCACAGTACGCAGTATTTT.

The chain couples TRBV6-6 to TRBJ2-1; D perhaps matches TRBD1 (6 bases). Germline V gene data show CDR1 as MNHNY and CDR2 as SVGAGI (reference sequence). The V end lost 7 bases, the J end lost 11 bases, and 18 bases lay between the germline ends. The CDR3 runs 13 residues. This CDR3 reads CASTIASGAQQFF. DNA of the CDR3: TGTGCCAGCACCATTGCTTCAGGGGCTCAGCAGTTCTTC.

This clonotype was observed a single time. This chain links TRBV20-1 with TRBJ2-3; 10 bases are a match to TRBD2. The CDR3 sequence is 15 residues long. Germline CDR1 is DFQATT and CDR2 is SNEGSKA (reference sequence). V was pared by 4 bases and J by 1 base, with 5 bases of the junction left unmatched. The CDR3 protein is CSAITGTSGTDTQYF. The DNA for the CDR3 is TGCAGTGCTATAACCGGGACTAGCGGCACAGATACGCAGTATTTT.

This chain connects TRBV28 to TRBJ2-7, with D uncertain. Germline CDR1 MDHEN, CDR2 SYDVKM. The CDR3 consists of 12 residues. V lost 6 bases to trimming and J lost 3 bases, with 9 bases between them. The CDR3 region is CASRLGNYEQYF. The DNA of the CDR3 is TGTGCCAGCAGGTTGGGGAACTACGAGCAGTACTTC.

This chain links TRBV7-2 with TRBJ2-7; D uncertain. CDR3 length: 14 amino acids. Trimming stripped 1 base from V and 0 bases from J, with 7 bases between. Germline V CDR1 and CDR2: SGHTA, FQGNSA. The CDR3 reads CASSLEGFSYEQYF. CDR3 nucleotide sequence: TGTGCCAGCAGCTTAGAAGGCTTCTCCTACGAGCAGTACTTC.

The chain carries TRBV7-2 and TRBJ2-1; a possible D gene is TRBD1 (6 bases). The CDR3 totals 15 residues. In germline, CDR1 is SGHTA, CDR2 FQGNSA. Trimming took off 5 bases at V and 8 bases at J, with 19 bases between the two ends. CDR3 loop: CASSPLGQKEDEQFF. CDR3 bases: TGTGCCAGCAGCCCGTTGGGACAAAAGGAGGATGAGCAGTTCTTC.

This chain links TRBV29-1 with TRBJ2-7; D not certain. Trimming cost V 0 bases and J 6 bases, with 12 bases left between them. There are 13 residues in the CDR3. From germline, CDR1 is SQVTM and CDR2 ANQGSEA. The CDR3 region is CSVEDQRVSEQYF. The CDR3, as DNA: TGCAGCGTTGAAGACCAGAGAGTCTCCGAGCAGTACTTC.

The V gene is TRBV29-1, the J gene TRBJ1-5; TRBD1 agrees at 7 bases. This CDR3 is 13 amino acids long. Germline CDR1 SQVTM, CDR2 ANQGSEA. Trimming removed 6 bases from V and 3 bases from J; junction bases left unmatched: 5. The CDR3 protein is CSVATGPNQPQHF. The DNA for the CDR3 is TGCAGCGTAGCGACAGGGCCCAATCAGCCCCAGCATTTT.

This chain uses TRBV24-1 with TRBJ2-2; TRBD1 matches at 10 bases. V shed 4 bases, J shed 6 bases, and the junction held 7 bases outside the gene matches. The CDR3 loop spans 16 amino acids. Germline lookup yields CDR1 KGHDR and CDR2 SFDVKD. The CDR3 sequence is CATSDPRTGGAGELFF. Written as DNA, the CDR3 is TGTGCCACCAGTGACCCTCGGACAGGGGGGGCCGGGGAGCTGTTTTTT.

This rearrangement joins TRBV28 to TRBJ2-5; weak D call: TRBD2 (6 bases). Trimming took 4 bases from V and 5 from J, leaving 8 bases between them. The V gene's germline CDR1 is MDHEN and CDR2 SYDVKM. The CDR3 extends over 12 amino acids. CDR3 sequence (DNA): TGTGCCAGCAGTTGGGGGAGGGAGACCCAGTACTTC. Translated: CASSWGRETQYF.

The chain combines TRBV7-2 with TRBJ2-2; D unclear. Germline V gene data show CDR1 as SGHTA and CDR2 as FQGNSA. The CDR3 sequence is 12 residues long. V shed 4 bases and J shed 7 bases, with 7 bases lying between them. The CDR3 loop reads CASSSARGELFF. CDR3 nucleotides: TGTGCCAGCAGCTCCGCCCGCGGGGAGCTGTTTTTT.

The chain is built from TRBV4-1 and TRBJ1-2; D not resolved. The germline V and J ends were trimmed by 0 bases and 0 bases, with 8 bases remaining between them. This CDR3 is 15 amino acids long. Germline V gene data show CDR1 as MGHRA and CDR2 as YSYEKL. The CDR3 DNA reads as TGCGCCAGCAGCCAAGAAGTGGGTCCTAACTATGGCTACACCTTC. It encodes CASSQEVGPNYGYTF.

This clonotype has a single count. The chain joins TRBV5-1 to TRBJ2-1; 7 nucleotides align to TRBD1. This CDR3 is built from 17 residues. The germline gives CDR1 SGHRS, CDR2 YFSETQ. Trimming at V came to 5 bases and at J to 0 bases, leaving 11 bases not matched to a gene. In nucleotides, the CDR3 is TGCGCCAGCAGGAGACAGGGCGGACAGAGCTCCTACAATGAGCAGTTCTTC. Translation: CASRRQGGQSSYNEQFF. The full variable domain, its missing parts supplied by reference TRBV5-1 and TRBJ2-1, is KAGVTQTPRYLIKTRGQQVTLSCSPISGHRSVSWYQQTPGQGLQFLFEYFSETQRNKGNFPGRFSGRQFSNSRSEMNVSTLELGDSALYLCASRRQGGQSSYNEQFFGPGTRLTVL.

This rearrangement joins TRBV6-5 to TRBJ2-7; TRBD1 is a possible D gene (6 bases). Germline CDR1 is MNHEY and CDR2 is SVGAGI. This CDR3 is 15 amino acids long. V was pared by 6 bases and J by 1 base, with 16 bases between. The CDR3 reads CASSPGQGLSYEQYF. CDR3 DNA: TGTGCCAGCAGCCCGGGGCAGGGGCTTTCCTACGAGCAGTACTTC.

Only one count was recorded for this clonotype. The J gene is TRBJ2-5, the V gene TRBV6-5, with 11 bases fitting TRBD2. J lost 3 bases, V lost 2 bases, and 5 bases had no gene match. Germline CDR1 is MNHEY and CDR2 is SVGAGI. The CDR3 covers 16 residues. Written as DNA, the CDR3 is TGTGCCAGCAGTTACGGGCTAGCGGGAGGTGAAGAGACCCAGTACTTC. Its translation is CASSYGLAGGEETQYF.

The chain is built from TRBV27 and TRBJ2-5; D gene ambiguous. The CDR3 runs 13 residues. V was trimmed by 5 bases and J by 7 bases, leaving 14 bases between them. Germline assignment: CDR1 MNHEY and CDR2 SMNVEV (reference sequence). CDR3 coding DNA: TGTGCCAGCAGTAGGTCCAGGACGGGGACCCAGTACTTC. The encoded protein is CASSRSRTGTQYF.

CDR3 DNA: TGTGCCACCAGTGGTTGGGACACCCAAACCCACCGTAATGAGCAGTTCTTC. It translates to CATSGWDTQTHRNEQFF. V gene TRBV24-1 combines with J gene TRBJ2-1, with D possibly being TRBD1 (6 bases). The V end lost 5 bases, the J end lost 7 bases, and 23 bases lay between the germline ends. Germline values: CDR1 KGHDR, CDR2 SFDVKD. There are 17 residues in the CDR3.

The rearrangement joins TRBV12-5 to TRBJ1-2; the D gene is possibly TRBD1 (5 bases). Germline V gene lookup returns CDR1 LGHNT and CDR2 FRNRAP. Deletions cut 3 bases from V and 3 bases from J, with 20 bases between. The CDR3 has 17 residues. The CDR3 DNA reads TGTGCTAGTGGTTTCACGGTGGGGCAGGGAGAGGACTATGGCTACACCTTC. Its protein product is CASGFTVGQGEDYGYTF.

The CDR3 sequence: CASSPSGRVYEQYF. The CDR3 DNA reads TGTGCCAGCAGTCCTAGCGGGAGGGTCTACGAGCAGTACTTC. The gene calls are TRBV27 and TRBJ2-7; 12 nucleotides align to TRBD2. CDR1 is MNHEY and CDR2 is SMNVEV in the germline V gene (reference sequence). V was pared by 5 bases and J by 3 bases, with 2 bases of the junction left unmatched. This CDR3 region has 14 residues.

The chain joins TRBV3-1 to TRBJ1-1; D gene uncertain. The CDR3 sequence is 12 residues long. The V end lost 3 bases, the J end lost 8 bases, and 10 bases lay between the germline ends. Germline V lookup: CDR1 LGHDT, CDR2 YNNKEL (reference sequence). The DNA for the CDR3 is TGTGCCAGCAGCCATTTATTTGGGGAAGCTTTCTTT. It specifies CASSHLFGEAFF.